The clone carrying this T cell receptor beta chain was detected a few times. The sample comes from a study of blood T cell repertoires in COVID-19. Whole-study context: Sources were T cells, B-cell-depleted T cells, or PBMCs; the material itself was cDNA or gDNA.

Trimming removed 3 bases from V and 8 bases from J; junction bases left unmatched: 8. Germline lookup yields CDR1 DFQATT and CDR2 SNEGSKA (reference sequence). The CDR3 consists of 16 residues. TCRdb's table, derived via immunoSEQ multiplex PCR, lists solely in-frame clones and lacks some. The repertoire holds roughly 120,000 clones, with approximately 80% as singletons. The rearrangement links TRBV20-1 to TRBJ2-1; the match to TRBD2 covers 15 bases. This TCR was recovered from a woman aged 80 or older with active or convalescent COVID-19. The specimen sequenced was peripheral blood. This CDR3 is CSASSLGLAGGYEQFF. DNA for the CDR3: TGCAGTGCTAGTTCCTTGGGACTAGCGGGAGGTTATGAGCAGTTCTTC.